This T cell receptor (beta chain) was identified in a study of spatial heterogeneity in lung cancer. This clonotype came up many times. The CDR3 runs to 16 residues. The time point here: blood at routine non-recurrence follow-up after resection. In each case, whole RNA from tumor, nontumor lung or frozen PBMC was sequenced unsorted. One entry per CDR3 protein results from TCRdb running MiXCR on the 5' RACE reads. The table lists some 54,000 distinct CDR3 sequences, less than 9.5% of them singletons. The TCR comes from a female donor with early-stage non-small cell lung cancer. This specimen was PBMCs, taken at follow-up. This chain joins TRBV21-1 and TRBJ2-5; the DNA was not compared with TRBD1, the D call given in the table. TRBV21-1 is described as a pseudogene. The CDR3 sequence is CASSKGAGKIQETQYF. DNA for the CDR3: TGTGCCAGCAGCAAAGGGGCAGGGAAAATCCAAGAGACCCAGTACTTC.